This section outlines one T cell receptor (beta chain) sequence together with its context. TCRdb re-called the PCR reads with MiXCR, one entry per CDR3 protein. The sample has about 2,000 distinct CDR3 sequences; approximately 15% are singletons. Germline V gives CDR1 MNHEY, CDR2 SVGEGT. The CDR3 sequence is 16 residues long. The junction had 4 bases not matched to a gene; V was cut back by 2 bases and J by 0 bases. These data belong to a study of CXCR3 chemokines and chemotherapy response in bladder cancer. The chain recombines TRBV6-2 or TRBV6-3 with TRBJ2-3; TRBD1 agrees at 8 bases. The TCR was taken from a human donor with bladder cancer that responded to neoadjuvant chemotherapy. The specimen was taken from a patient whose treatment included neoadjuvant chemotherapy. CDR3 coding DNA: TGTGCCAGCAGTTACGACGGGACAGGTAGCACAGATACGCAGTATTTT. This gives the protein CASSYDGTGSTDTQYF.